Following are 12 T cell receptor beta chains from one sample sequenced in a study of Graves' ophthalmopathy and Graves' hyperthyroidism. The TCR beta CDR3 regions underwent amplification from RNA transcripts. Scientists carried out first-round RT-PCR using HTBI primers and then a second-round multiplex PCR. TCRdb called the multiplex PCR reads again in MiXCR, with one record for every CDR3 protein. This sample yields 400,000 to 500,000 distinct CDR3 sequences, of which under 25% are seen a single time; under 3% belongs to the top ten. The source material was peripheral blood. Receptors were obtained from a woman under 30 with stable Graves' hyperthyroidism.

With respect to this clonotype: This sequence may be a read error, since a much larger clone differs from it by one base. This chain's CDR3 is CASSRAPAGRNEQYF. The DNA of the CDR3 is TGTGCCAGCAGTCGGGCCCCGGCGGGGAGGAATGAGCAGTACTTC. The chain links TRBV12-3 or TRBV12-4 to TRBJ2-5; D might be TRBD2 (6 bases). The CDR3 contains 15 residues. The V gene lost 5 bases and the J gene lost 11 bases, with 24 bases spanning the gap.

This clonotype was recorded many times. The rearrangement joins TRBV12-3 or TRBV12-4 to TRBJ1-5, with D perhaps TRBD1 (6 bases). Trimming removed 3 bases from V and 5 bases from J, with 14 bases in between. CDR3 length equals 15 residues. The CDR3 DNA is TGTGCCAGCAGTTTGGGCGCGGGGGCATATCAGCCCCAGCATTTT. It yields the protein CASSLGAGAYQPQHF.

The chain links TRBV20-1 to TRBJ2-7, with TRBD2 matching 12 bases. Per germline, CDR1 DFQATT and CDR2 SNEGSKA (reference sequence). The CDR3 runs to 16 residues. Germline trimming cut 3 bases from V and 0 bases from J; bases unmatched to any gene: 6. DNA for the CDR3: TGCAGTGCTAGTGGACTAGCGGGAACTAGCTCCTACGAGCAGTACTTC. This encodes CSASGLAGTSSYEQYF.

This clonotype was seen many times. V gene TRBV30 combines with J gene TRBJ1-1; D not certain. CDR3 size: 14 residues. CDR1 and CDR2 from the germline V gene are GTSNPN and SVGIG (reference sequence). Trimming removed 2 bases at V and 4 bases at J, with 14 bases between. CDR3 in DNA: TGTGCCTGGAGTAAATTTATCGGAAGCACTGAAGCTTTCTTT. It is translated as CAWSKFIGSTEAFF. Full variable domain (missing parts from reference TRBV30 and TRBJ1-1): SQTIHQWPATLVQPVGSPLSLECTVEGTSNPNLYWYRQAAGRGLQLLFYSVGIGQISSEVPQNLSASRPQDRQFILSSKKLLLSDSGFYLCAWSKFIGSTEAFFGQGTRLTVV.

The chain is built from TRBV4-3 and TRBJ1-2; D is unresolved. Germline V CDR1 and CDR2: LGHNA, YSLEER. V lost 1 base and J 3 bases, leaving 12 bases between the germline ends. This CDR3 has 15 amino acids. CDR3 nucleotides: TGCGCCAGCAGCCAAGGAACCCAGGATCACTATGGCTACACCTTC. Amino acid sequence: CASSQGTQDHYGYTF.

This clonotype occurred many times. The chain combines TRBV12-3 or TRBV12-4 with TRBJ2-7; the D gene is possibly TRBD1 (6 bases). The CDR3 runs to 14 residues. V lost 5 bases, J lost 5 bases, and 16 bases lay in between. In nucleotides, the CDR3 is TGTGCCAGCAGTCCCCACAGGGCAACCCACGAGCAGTACTTC. Encoded protein: CASSPHRATHEQYF.

This clonotype was found many times. V gene TRBV9 combines with J gene TRBJ2-5; D tentatively fits TRBD1 or TRBD2 (5 bases each). Germline CDR1 reads SGDLS; CDR2 reads YYNGEE. V was clipped by 0 bases and J by 2 bases, with 8 bases between them. CDR3 length: 14 residues. Written as DNA, the CDR3 is TGTGCCAGCAGCGTAGAGGGACGGCAAGAGACCCAGTACTTC. This encodes CASSVEGRQETQYF.

This clonotype was counted many times. This sequence joins TRBV7-9 and TRBJ1-1; unclear D gene. Germline V lookup: CDR1 SEHNR, CDR2 FQNEAQ (reference sequence). V was shortened by 0 bases and J by 11 bases, with 13 bases between the two germline ends. CDR3 length: 13 amino acids. The chain's CDR3 is CASSLAESGSAFF. In DNA, the CDR3 is TGTGCCAGCAGCTTAGCGGAGAGTGGGTCGGCTTTCTTT.

In this sample, this clonotype turned up many times. The rearrangement joins TRBV6-5 to TRBJ2-1; 10 bases agree with TRBD2. Germline values: CDR1 MNHEY, CDR2 SVGAGI. V lost 4 bases and J lost 7; bases outside the gene matches: 7. The CDR3 is 15 amino acids. This chain's CDR3 is CASSSSGSTGNEQFF. CDR3 sequence (DNA): TGTGCCAGCAGTTCTAGCGGGAGTACAGGGAATGAGCAGTTCTTC.

CDR3 nucleotide sequence: TGTGCCAGCAGCAGCGGCGGGGGATTAGGCTACACCTTC. Encoded protein: CASSSGGGLGYTF. This chain links TRBV7-8 with TRBJ1-2; a possible D gene is TRBD1 (5 bases). Per germline, CDR1 SGHVS and CDR2 FQNEAQ. The CDR3 is 13 amino acids. Deletions cut 5 bases from V and 8 bases from J, with 15 bases between.

This clonotype was detected many times. This rearrangement joins TRBV5-1 to TRBJ2-2, with a possible D match to TRBD1 (6 bases). The V gene's germline CDR1 is SGHRS and CDR2 YFSETQ. Trimming took off 4 bases at V and 7 bases at J, with 14 bases between the two ends. The CDR3 covers 14 residues. DNA for the CDR3: TGCGCCAGCAGCCTCGGGACAAGCTTCGGGGAGCTGTTTTTT. Its protein is CASSLGTSFGELFF.

This clonotype was picked up many times. This sequence joins TRBV12-3 or TRBV12-4 and TRBJ2-7, with no clear D. The CDR3 sequence is 15 residues long. Trimming cost V 6 bases and J 3 bases, with 18 bases left between them. The CDR3 sequence is CASSHDGIQDYEQYF. CDR3 coding DNA: TGTGCCAGCAGCCACGACGGAATACAAGACTACGAGCAGTACTTC.